Here is one T cell receptor (beta chain) with its context. Antigen: not known. At one boundary the junction diverges from the germline segment, which might be a read error. This sample stems from a study of tumor-infiltrating lymphocytes in primary liver carcinoma. Study-level points and caveats: Just around 8-25% of top clones spanned all five tumor regions.

Germline CDR1 and CDR2: SGHAT and FQNNGV. This CDR3 has 13 amino acids. Priming with a constant-region primer yielded TCR beta cDNA from 450 to 600 ng total RNA. Three nested multiplex PCR rounds, a slightly modified ARM-PCR method, built the TCR beta libraries. A C-beta reverse primer and TRBV1-TRBV30 forward primers served in each of the first two PCR rounds, at about 10 cycles apiece. TCRdb re-analysed the multiplex PCR reads in MiXCR, keeping a single row per CDR3 protein. The sample records some 110,000 distinct CDR3 sequences, 82% being singletons. RNA and DNA were co-extracted from approximately 20-30 mg of unsorted bulk tissue.

Sequences were obtained from liver tumor tissue from sampling region 3. Subset noted: tumor region T3, left-lateral pole. The genes are TRBV11-2 and TRBJ1-3, with unresolved D. The clonotype comes from a man aged 40-49 years with primary liver carcinoma and hepatitis B virus infection. CDR3 protein: CVSSLTSGNTIYF. CDR3 DNA sequence: TGTGTCAGCAGTTTGACCTCTGGAAACACCATATATTTT. Full variable domain (missing parts from reference TRBV11-2 and TRBJ1-3): EAGVAQSPRYKIIEKRQSVAFWCNPISGHATLYWYQQILGQGPKLLIQFQNNGVVDDSQLPKDRFSAERLKGVDSTLKIQPAKLEDSAVYLCVSSLTSGNTIYFGEGSWLTVV.